The T cell receptor beta chain described here comes from a study of blood T cell repertoires in COVID-19. Study-level information: Collection of acute and convalescent COVID-19 samples took place in the United States, Italy and Spain.

Points on this clone: This same CDR3 is encoded by further DNA sequences in the sample.

This CDR3 has 14 amino acids. Germline CDR1 reads SGHNT; CDR2 reads YYREEE (reference sequence). The germline V and J ends were trimmed by 4 bases and 1 base, with 10 bases remaining between them. In the authors' workflow: How many nucleated cells were present was estimated from reference gene primer amplification. Here immunoSEQ multiplex PCR was the method, and the copy in TCRdb shows in-frame clones only, minus some. For V, J and clone size, that table is used; D and trimming come from the DNA. The sample yields roughly 260,000 clones, approximately 80% seen once. The chain recombines TRBV5-4 with TRBJ2-3, with D possibly matching TRBD2 (7 bases). The clonotype originates from a woman aged 40 to 50 with active or convalescent COVID-19. Sequencing input: peripheral blood. The CDR3 here is CASSRGGGTDTQYF. The DNA of the CDR3 is TGTGCCAGCAGCAGAGGGGGGGGCACAGATACGCAGTATTTT.